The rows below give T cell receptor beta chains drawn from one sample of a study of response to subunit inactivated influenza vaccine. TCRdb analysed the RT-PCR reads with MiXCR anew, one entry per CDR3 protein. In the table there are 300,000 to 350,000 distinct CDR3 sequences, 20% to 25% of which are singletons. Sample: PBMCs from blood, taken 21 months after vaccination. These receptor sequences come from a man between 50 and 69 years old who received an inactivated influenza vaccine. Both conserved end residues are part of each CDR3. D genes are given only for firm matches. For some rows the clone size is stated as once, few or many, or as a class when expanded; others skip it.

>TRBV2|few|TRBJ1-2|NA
CASREPTNYGYTF
TGTGCCAGCAGAGAACCTACTAACTATGGCTACACCTTC
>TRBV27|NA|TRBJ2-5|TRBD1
CASSRGQGWETQYF
TGTGCCAGCAGTAGGGGACAGGGGTGGGAGACCCAGTACTTC
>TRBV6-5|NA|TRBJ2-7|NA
CASSSRTGAYEQYF
TGTGCCAGCAGTTCCCGGACGGGAGCCTACGAGCAGTACTTC
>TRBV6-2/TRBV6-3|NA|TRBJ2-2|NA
CASSYTAANTGELFF
TGTGCCAGCAGTTACACGGCGGCGAACACCGGGGAGCTGTTTTTT
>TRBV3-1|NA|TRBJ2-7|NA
CASSHMGGVYEQYF
TGTGCCAGCAGCCATATGGGGGGAGTCTACGAGCAGTACTTC
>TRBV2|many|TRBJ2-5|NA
CASSEDTWSRETQYF
TGTGCCAGCAGTGAGGACACGTGGTCTAGAGAGACCCAGTACTTC
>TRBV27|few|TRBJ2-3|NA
CASSQTGWGTDTQYF
TGTGCCAGCAGTCAGACGGGTTGGGGCACAGATACGCAGTATTTT
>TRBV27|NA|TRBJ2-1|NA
CASSLTVLSYNEQFF
TGTGCCAGCAGTTTAACTGTTTTATCCTACAATGAGCAGTTCTTC
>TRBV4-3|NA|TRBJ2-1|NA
CASSLGLFDEQFF
TGCGCCAGCAGCCTGGGACTGTTCGATGAGCAGTTCTTC
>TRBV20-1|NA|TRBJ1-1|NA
CSAHRGRGLNTEAFF
TGCAGTGCCCATCGGGGCAGGGGACTGAACACTGAAGCTTTCTTT
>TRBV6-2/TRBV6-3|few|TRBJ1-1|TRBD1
CATGPGQARMNTEAFF
TGTGCCACAGGACCGGGACAGGCCCGTATGAACACTGAAGCTTTCTTT
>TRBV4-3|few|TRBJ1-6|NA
CASSQDGLGGVSPLHF
TGCGCCAGCAGCCAGGATGGCTTAGGCGGGGTCTCACCCCTCCACTTT
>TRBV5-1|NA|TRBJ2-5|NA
CASSLAPQGWETQYF
TGCGCCAGCAGCTTGGCCCCTCAGGGTTGGGAGACCCAGTACTTC
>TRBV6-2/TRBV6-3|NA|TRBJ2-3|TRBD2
CASTTGLAVTDTQYF
TGTGCCAGCACCACGGGACTAGCGGTCACAGATACGCAGTATTTT
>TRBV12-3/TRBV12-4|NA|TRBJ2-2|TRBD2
CASSFGSRGSTGELFF
TGTGCCAGCAGTTTTGGGTCGCGCGGGAGCACCGGGGAGCTGTTTTTT
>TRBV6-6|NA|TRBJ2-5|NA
CASSFTGVVPQYF
TGTGCCAGCAGTTTCACAGGCGTCGTGCCCCAGTACTTC
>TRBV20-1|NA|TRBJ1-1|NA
CSASPGRMNTEAFF
TGCAGTGCTAGCCCCGGACGGATGAACACTGAAGCTTTCTTT
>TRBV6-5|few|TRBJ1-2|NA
CASSYKGDSGDYGYTF
TGTGCCAGCAGTTACAAGGGAGACAGTGGAGACTATGGCTACACCTTC
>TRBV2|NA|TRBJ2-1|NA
CASSEDSLINNEQFF
TGTGCCAGCAGTGAAGATTCACTAATCAACAATGAGCAGTTCTTC
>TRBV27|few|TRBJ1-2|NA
CASSSRGDGYGYTF
TGTGCCAGCAGTTCAAGGGGAGATGGCTATGGCTACACCTTC
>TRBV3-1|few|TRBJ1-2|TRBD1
CASSPVRDSFWATYGYTF
TGTGCCAGCAGTCCAGTCCGGGACAGTTTTTGGGCGACCTATGGCTACACCTTC
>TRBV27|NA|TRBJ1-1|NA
CASSSLINTEAFF
TGTGCCAGCAGTTCTCTAATAAACACTGAAGCTTTCTTT
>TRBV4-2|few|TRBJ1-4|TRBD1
CASSQGDRVANEKLFF
TGTGCCAGCAGCCAAGGGGACAGGGTAGCTAATGAAAAACTGTTTTTT
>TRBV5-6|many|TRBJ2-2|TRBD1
CASSIRTGGLTGELFF
TGTGCCAGCAGCATAAGGACAGGGGGCTTAACCGGGGAGCTGTTTTTT
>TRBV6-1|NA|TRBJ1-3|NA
CASSEVGSVSGNTIYF
TGTGCCAGCAGTGAAGTCGGTTCTGTCTCTGGAAACACCATATATTTT
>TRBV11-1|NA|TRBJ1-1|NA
CASSFRSEAFF
TGTGCCAGCAGCTTTCGGTCTGAAGCTTTCTTT
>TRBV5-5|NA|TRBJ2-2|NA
CASSLLGGVTGELFF
TGTGCCAGCAGCTTGTTAGGCGGTGTCACCGGGGAGCTGTTTTTT
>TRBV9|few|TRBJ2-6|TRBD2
CASSPGGSGANVLTF
TGTGCCAGCAGCCCGGGGGGCTCTGGGGCCAACGTCCTGACTTTC
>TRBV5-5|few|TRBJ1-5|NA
CASSPDMSNQPQHF
TGTGCCAGCAGCCCGGACATGAGCAATCAGCCCCAGCATTTT
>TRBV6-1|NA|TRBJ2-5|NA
CASRPGPRQETQYF
TGTGCCAGCAGACCAGGACCGAGACAAGAGACCCAGTACTTC
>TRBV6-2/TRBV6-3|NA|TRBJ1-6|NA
CASSKVQSPLHF
TGTGCCAGCAGTAAGGTCCAATCACCCCTCCACTTT
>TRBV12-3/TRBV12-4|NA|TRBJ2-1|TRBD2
CASSPSGLAGAWSYNEQFF
TGTGCCAGCAGTCCCTCAGGACTAGCGGGAGCTTGGTCCTACAATGAGCAGTTCTTC
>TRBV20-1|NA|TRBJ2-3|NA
CSALQRPGTDTQYF
TGCAGTGCCCTGCAGAGGCCCGGCACAGATACGCAGTATTTT
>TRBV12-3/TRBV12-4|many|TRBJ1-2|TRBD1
CASSSPTPDRGLGYGYTF
TGTGCCAGCAGTTCCCCCACCCCCGACAGGGGACTAGGCTATGGCTACACCTTC
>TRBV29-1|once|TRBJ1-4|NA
CSVEARAGEKLFF
TGCAGCGTTGAAGCCCGAGCAGGTGAAAAACTGTTTTTT
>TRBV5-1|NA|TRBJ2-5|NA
CASSLGTGTMGETQYF
TGCGCCAGCAGCCTGGGGACCGGGACAATGGGAGAGACCCAGTACTTC
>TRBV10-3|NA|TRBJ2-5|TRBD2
CAISPGLGLAGQETQYF
TGTGCCATCAGCCCGGGGCTGGGACTAGCGGGCCAAGAGACCCAGTACTTC
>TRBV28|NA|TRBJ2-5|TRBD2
CASSLPLAGDPYQETQYF
TGTGCCAGCAGTTTACCACTAGCGGGGGATCCTTATCAAGAGACCCAGTACTTC
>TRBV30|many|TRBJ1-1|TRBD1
CAWSVQGAAGEAFF
TGTGCCTGGAGTGTACAGGGGGCTGCTGGTGAAGCTTTCTTT
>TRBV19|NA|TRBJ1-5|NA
CASSTGPNSNQPQHF
TGTGCCAGTAGTACCGGACCAAATAGCAATCAGCCCCAGCATTTT
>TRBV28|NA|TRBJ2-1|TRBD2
CASRTLAGPFNEQFF
TGTGCCAGCAGGACCCTAGCGGGCCCCTTCAATGAGCAGTTCTTC
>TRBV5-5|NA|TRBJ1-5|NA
CAISPGHLNQPQHF
TGTGCCATCAGCCCGGGACACCTCAATCAGCCCCAGCATTTT
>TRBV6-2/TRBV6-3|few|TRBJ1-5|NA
CASSRDFQAQPQHF
TGTGCCAGCAGTCGGGACTTCCAGGCCCAGCCCCAGCATTTT
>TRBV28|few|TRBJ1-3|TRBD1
CASSPGQFGNTIYF
TGTGCCAGCAGCCCGGGACAGTTTGGAAACACCATATATTTT
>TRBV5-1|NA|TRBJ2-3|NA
CASSIHGQITDTQYF
TGCGCCAGCAGCATACACGGACAGATCACAGATACGCAGTATTTT
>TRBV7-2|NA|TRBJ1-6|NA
CASSTPSLVTLHF
TGTGCCAGCAGCACCCCGTCCCTCGTAACCCTCCACTTC
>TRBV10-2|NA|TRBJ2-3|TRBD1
CASRAPGGRTDTQYF
TGCGCCAGCAGGGCCCCAGGGGGCAGGACAGATACGCAGTATTTT
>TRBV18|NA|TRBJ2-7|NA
CASSPVPATYEQYF
TGTGCCAGCTCACCAGTTCCGGCGACCTACGAGCAGTACTTC
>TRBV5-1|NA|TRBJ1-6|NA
CASSLESNSPLHF
TGCGCCAGCAGCTTGGAGAGTAATTCACCCCTCCACTTT
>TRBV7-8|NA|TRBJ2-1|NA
CASSMASSNEQFF
TGTGCCAGCAGCATGGCTTCTTCCAATGAGCAGTTCTTC
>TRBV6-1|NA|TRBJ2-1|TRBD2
CASQRTGGSSYNEQFF
TGTGCCAGCCAAAGGACGGGCGGGAGCTCCTACAATGAGCAGTTCTTC
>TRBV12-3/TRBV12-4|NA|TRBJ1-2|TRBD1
CASSLSLRQGDYGDYGYTF
TGTGCCAGCAGTTTATCCCTGCGGCAGGGGGACTATGGAGACTATGGCTACACCTTC
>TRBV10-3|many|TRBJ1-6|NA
CAISESSTALHF
TGTGCCATCAGTGAGTCCTCTACAGCCCTCCACTTT
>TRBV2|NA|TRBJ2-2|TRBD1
CASTGQGSTGELFF
TGTGCCAGCACGGGACAGGGTAGCACCGGGGAGCTGTTTTTT
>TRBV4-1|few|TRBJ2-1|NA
CASSRNRDDRHEQFF
TGCGCCAGCAGCCGCAACCGGGACGACCGCCATGAGCAGTTCTTC
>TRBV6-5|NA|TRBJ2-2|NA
CASSYGTWFTGELFF
TGTGCCAGCAGTTACGGGACTTGGTTCACCGGGGAGCTGTTTTTT
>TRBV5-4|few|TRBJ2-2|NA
CASSTNTGELFF
TGTGCCAGCTCCACGAACACCGGGGAGCTGTTTTTT
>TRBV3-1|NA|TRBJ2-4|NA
CASSQGSFKNIQYF
TGTGCCAGCAGCCAAGGCAGCTTCAAAAACATTCAGTACTTC
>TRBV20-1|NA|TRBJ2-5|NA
CSASVQGSTQYF
TGCAGTGCTAGTGTCCAGGGGTCGACCCAGTACTTC
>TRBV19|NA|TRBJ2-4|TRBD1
CASSGRTGAGAKNSQYF
TGTGCCAGTAGTGGAAGGACAGGGGCAGGGGCCAAAAACAGTCAGTACTTC